This TCR beta chain was captured by sequencing in a study of cytomegalovirus exposure and HLA in healthy donors. The study's findings and limits: A later analysis associated 15,000 to 20,000 TCR beta sequences with HLA alleles at a 0.05 false discovery rate.

For this clone: What it recognizes is unknown.

This CDR3 has 15 amino acids. Losses at the gene ends were 7 bases for V and 4 bases for J; bases not matched to a gene: 9. Germline CDR1 is MDHEN and CDR2 is SYDVKM. Donors had nominal health at sampling but likely had unrecorded immune exposures. With 60 Vbeta and 13 Jbeta primers, the PCR was carried out. The protocol was immunoSEQ multiplex PCR, while the TCRdb copy is restricted to in-frame clones and leaves out a portion. The sample carries 90,000 to 120,000 clones, 76% recorded once. The sample comprised PBMCs. The genes are TRBV28 and TRBJ2-1, with TRBD2 matching over 8 bases. This receptor was identified in a woman aged 18-30 years in good health and CMV-seropositive. The DNA of the CDR3 is TGTGCCAGCACTAGTCGGCGGGGGGATTACAATGAGCAGTTCTTC. This encodes CASTSRRGDYNEQFF.